This T cell receptor (beta chain) derives from a study of T cell changes during pregnancy in multiple sclerosis. Some clones are missing from TCRdb's copy, which holds only in-frame ones; the method was immunoSEQ multiplex PCR. This sample yields some 40,000 clones, of which around 92% are seen a single time; 26% belongs to the top ten. There are 12 residues in the CDR3. V was trimmed by 4 bases and J by 7 bases, leaving 10 bases between them. The germline V gene has CDR1 MGHDK and CDR2 SYGVNS. The specimen comprised CD8+ T cells from peripheral blood mononuclear cells, sampled before pregnancy. V usage is TRBV25-1 and J usage is TRBJ1-2, with D tentatively TRBD1 (5 bases). The sequence was collected from a female donor with multiple sclerosis, enrolled in a pregnancy study. The CDR3 sequence is CASSVGRAGYTF. The DNA of the CDR3 is TGTGCCAGCAGTGTAGGCAGGGCTGGCTACACCTTC.